These T cell receptor beta chains were read from a single sample in a study of blood T cells in healthy people across ages. TCRdb re-called the 5' RACE reads with MiXCR, one entry per CDR3 protein. The repertoire includes around 1.5 million distinct CDR3 sequences, almost 35% of them detected once, and roughly 12% sits in the top ten. Sequencing was performed on blood. The receptors were gathered from a woman aged 30 to 39 in good health. The CDR3 runs from the conserved cysteine through the conserved F or W. The D gene is left open where the match is weak. Part of the rows lack a size; the others show once, few, many or a class for expanded clones.

j_gene | d_gene | v_gene | abundance | CDR3nt | CDR3aa
TRBJ2-2 | . | TRBV10-3 | . | TGTGCCATCAGTGCTCTCCCCGGAGGGGGGGCGCTTAACACCGGGGAGCTGTTTTTT | CAISALPGGGALNTGELFF
TRBJ2-1 | TRBD1 | TRBV11-3 | . | TGTGCCAGCAGCTCCGACGGGGCAGGGGGAAACTACAATGAGCAGTTCTTC | CASSSDGAGGNYNEQFF
TRBJ1-1 | TRBD1 | TRBV4-1 | few | TGCGCCAGCAGCCCCCACGCTACAGGGGCGGGCTCAGCTGAAGCTTTCTTT | CASSPHATGAGSAEAFF
TRBJ1-5 | . | TRBV6-1 | . | TGTGCCAGCAGTGAACCTCCACAGGTCCGCCAGCCCCAGCATTTT | CASSEPPQVRQPQHF
TRBJ1-2 | . | TRBV27 | . | TGCGCCAGCAGTTTATCCCCGACAGCTAATAACTATGGCTACACCTTC | CASSLSPTANNYGYTF
TRBJ2-3 | TRBD2 | TRBV7-8 | few | TGTGCCAGCAGCTTAGATGTGCTAGCGGGAGTGGATACGCAGTATTTT | CASSLDVLAGVDTQYF
TRBJ1-2 | TRBD1 | TRBV27 | . | TGTGCCAGCAGTCCGCAGGACAGGGGAGGCTACACCTTC | CASSPQDRGGYTF
TRBJ2-7 | . | TRBV7-9 | . | TGTGCCAGCAGCGGAGGGGGCGCCATCCCCTACGAGCAGTACTTC | CASSGGGAIPYEQYF
TRBJ1-2 | . | TRBV4-1 | . | TGCGCCAGCAGCCAAGAAATCGGTCCTAACTATGGCTACACCTTC | CASSQEIGPNYGYTF
TRBJ1-1 | . | TRBV29-1 | few | TGCAGCGTTGGGAGGGGGTTCGAAGCTTTCTTT | CSVGRGFEAFF
TRBJ2-3 | TRBD2 | TRBV2 | once | TGTGCCAGAACCGGGACTAGCGGATTCACAGATACGCAGTATTTT | CARTGTSGFTDTQYF